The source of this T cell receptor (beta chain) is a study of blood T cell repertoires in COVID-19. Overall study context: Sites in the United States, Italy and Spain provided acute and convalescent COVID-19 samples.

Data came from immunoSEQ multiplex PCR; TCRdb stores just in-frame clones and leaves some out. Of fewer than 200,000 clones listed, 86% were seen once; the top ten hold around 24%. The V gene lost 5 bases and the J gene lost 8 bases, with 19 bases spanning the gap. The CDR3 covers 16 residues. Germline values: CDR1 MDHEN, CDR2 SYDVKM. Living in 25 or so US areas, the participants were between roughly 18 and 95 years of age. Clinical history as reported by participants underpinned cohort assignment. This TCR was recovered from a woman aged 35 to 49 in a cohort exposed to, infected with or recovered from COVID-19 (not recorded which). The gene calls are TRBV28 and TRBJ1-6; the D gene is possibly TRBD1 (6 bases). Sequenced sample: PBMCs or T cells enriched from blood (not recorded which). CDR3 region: CASSGPGQGSYSPLHF. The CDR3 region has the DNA TGTGCCAGCAGTGGACCAGGGCAGGGGTCGTATTCACCCCTCCACTTT.